This entry is about one T cell receptor beta chain. Other DNA variants within this sample encode the same CDR3. These data come from a study of CD4+ T cells in melanoma. V was trimmed by 2 bases and J by 3 bases, leaving 2 bases between them. The CDR3 extends over 12 amino acids. Germline CDR1 SGHTA, CDR2 FQGNSA. The repertoire was sequenced with immunoSEQ multiplex PCR; TCRdb's copy has only in-frame clones and lacks some. Found here are more than 90,000 clones, approximately 90% of them singletons; the top ten hold roughly 3.3%. The chain couples TRBV7-2 to TRBJ1-5, with D hard to call. This sequence was found in a human donor with melanoma. The sequenced sample was peripheral blood. The CDR3 loop reads CASSLYNQPQHF. In DNA form, the CDR3 reads TGTGCCAGCAGCTTATACAATCAGCCCCAGCATTTT.